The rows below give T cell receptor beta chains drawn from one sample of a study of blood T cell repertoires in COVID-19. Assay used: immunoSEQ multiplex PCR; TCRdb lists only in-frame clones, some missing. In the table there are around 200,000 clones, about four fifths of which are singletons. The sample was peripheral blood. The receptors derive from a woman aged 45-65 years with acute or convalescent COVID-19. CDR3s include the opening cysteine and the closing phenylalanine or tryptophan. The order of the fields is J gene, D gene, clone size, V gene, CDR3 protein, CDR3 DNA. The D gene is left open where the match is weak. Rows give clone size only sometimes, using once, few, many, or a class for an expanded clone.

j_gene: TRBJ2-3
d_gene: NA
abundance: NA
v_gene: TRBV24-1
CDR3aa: CATSDPAGSGDTQYF
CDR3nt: TGTGCCACCAGTGATCCCGCGGGGTCCGGAGATACGCAGTATTTT

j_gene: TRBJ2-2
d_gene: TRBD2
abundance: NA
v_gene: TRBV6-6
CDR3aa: CASSHSGRASNTGELFF
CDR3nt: TGTGCCAGCAGTCATAGCGGGAGGGCCTCGAACACCGGGGAGCTGTTTTTT

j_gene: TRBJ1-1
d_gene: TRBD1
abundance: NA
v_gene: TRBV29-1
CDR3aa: CSVKGTGTEAFF
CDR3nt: TGCAGCGTTAAAGGGACAGGCACTGAAGCTTTCTTT

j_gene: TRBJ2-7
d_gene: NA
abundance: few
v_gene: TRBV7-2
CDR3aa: CASSLEPGEIYEQYF
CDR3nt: TGTGCCAGCAGCTTAGAACCGGGGGAAATCTACGAGCAGTACTTC

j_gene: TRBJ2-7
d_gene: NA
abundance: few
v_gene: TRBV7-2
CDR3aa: CASSSLEGVITYEQYF
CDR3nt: TGTGCCAGCAGCTCACTGGAGGGAGTAATCACCTACGAGCAGTACTTC

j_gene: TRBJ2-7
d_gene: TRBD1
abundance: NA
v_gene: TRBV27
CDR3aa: CASSARTGKGPYEQYF
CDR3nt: TGTGCCAGCAGTGCTCGGACAGGGAAGGGACCCTACGAGCAGTACTTC

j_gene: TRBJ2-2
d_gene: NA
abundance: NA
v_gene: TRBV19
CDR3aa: CASSIRRGNTGELFF
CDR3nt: TGTGCCAGTAGTATACGCAGGGGGAACACCGGGGAGCTGTTTTTT

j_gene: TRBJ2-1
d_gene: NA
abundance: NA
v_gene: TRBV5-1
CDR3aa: CASSQGGVYNEQFF
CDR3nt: TGCGCCAGCAGCCAGGGGGGAGTTTACAATGAGCAGTTCTTC

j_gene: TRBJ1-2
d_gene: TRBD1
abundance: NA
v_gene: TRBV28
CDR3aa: CAGGGTGEKVYGYTF
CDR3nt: TGTGCCGGCGGCGGGACAGGGGAAAAGGTCTATGGCTACACCTTC

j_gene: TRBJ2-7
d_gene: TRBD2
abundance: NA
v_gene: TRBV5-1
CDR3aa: CASSLVLAGAYEQYF
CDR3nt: TGCGCCAGCAGCTTGGTACTAGCGGGAGCCTACGAGCAGTACTTC

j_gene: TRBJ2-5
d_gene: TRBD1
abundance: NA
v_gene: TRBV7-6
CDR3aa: CASSPQGDDRETQYF
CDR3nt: TGTGCCAGCAGCCCACAGGGGGATGATCGCGAGACCCAGTACTTC

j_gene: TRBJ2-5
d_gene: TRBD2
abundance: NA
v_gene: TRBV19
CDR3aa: CASSMFGLGQETQYF
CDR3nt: TGTGCCAGTAGTATGTTCGGACTAGGTCAAGAGACCCAGTACTTC

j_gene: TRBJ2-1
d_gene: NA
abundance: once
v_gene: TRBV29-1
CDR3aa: CSVEGRLNEQFF
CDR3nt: TGCAGCGTTGAAGGTAGACTCAATGAGCAGTTCTTC

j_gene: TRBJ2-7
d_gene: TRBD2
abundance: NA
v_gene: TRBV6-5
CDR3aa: CASSKQAGGAYEQYF
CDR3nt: TGTGCCAGCAGTAAACAAGCGGGAGGGGCCTACGAGCAGTACTTC

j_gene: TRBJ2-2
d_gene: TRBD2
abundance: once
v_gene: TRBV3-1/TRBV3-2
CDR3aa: CASSPRGSGELFF
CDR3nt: TGTGCCAGCAGCCCGCGCGGGAGCGGGGAGCTGTTTTTT

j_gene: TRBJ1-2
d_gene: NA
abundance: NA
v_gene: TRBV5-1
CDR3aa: CASSFTGAFGGYTF
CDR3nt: TGCGCCAGCAGCTTTACGGGAGCTTTTGGTGGCTACACCTTC

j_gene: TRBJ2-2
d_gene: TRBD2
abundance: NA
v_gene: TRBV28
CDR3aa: CASSLGGSATGELFF
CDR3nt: TGTGCCAGCAGTTTAGGCGGGAGCGCCACCGGGGAGCTGTTTTTT

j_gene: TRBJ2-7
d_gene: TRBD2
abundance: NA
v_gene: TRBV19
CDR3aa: CASSIGLAGVIQYEQYF
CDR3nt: TGTGCCAGTAGTATCGGACTAGCGGGAGTGATACAGTACGAGCAGTACTTC

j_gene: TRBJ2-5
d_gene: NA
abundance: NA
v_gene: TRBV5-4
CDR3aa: CASSLETAQETQYF
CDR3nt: TGTGCCAGCAGCTTGGAAACAGCTCAAGAGACCCAGTACTTC

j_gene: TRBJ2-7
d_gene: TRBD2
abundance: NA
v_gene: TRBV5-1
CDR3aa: CASSPGLANSYEQYF
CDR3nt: TGCGCCAGCAGCCCGGGACTAGCGAACTCCTACGAGCAGTACTTC

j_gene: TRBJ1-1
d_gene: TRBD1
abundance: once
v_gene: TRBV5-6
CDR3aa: CASSLVAGGRTEAFF
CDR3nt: TGTGCCAGCAGCTTGGTTGCAGGGGGAAGAACTGAAGCTTTCTTT

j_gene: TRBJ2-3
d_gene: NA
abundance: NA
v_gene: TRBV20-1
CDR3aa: CSASGTYRDTQYF
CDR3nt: TGCAGTGCTAGTGGGACATACAGAGATACGCAGTATTTT

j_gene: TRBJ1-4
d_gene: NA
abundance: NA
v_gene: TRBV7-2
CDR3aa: CASSLGLTGNEKLFF
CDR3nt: TGTGCCAGCAGCTTAGGCTTGACGGGTAATGAAAAACTGTTTTTT

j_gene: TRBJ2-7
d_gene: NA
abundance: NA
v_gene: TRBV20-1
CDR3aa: CSATPRDEQYF
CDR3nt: TGCAGTGCTACGCCGAGGGACGAGCAGTACTTC

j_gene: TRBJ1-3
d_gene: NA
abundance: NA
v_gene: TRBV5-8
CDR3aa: CASSYGHLSGNTIYF
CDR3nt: TGTGCCAGCAGCTACGGACACCTCTCTGGAAACACCATATATTTT

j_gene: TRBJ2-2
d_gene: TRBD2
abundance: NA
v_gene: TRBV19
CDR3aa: CASSMRTSRRSGELFF
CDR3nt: TGTGCCAGTAGTATGCGGACTAGTAGGCGGTCCGGGGAGCTGTTTTTT

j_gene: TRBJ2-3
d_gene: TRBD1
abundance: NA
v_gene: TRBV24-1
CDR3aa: CATSDPIRGRATDTQYF
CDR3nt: TGTGCCACCAGTGATCCTATCAGGGGGCGTGCAACAGATACGCAGTATTTT

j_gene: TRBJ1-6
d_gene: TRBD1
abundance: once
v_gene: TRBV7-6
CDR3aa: CASSSDRGLDSPLHF
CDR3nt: TGTGCCAGCAGCTCCGACAGGGGGTTGGATTCACCCCTCCACTTT

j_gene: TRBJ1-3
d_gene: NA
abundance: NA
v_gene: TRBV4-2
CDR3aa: CASSQAGSSGNTIYF
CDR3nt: TGTGCCAGCAGCCAAGCTGGCAGCTCTGGAAACACCATATATTTT

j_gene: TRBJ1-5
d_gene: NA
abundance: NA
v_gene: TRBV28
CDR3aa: CASSLRVQPQHF
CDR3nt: TGTGCCAGCAGTTTACGCGTCCAGCCCCAGCATTTT

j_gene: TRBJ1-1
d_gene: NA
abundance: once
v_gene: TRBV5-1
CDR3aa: CASSLAGGGTEAFF
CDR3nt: TGCGCCAGCAGCTTGGCTGGGGGGGGCACTGAAGCTTTCTTT

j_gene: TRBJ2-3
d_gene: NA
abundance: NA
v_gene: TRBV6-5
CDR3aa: CASSRAGKDTQYF
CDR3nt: TGTGCCAGCAGCCGGGCAGGGAAAGATACGCAGTATTTT

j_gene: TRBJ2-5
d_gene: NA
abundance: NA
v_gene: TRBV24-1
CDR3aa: CATSDLFSQTQYF
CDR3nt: TGTGCCACCAGTGATTTGTTCAGTCAGACCCAGTACTTC